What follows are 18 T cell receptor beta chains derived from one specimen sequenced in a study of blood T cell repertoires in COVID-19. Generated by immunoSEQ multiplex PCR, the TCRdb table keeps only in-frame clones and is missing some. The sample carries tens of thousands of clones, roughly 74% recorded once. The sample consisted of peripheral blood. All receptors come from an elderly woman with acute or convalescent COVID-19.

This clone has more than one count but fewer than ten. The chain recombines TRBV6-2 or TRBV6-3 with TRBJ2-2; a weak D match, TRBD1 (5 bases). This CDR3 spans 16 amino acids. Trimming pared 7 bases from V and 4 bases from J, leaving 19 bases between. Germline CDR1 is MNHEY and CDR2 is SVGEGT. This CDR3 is CASTPPGREGTGELFF. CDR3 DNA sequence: TGTGCCAGCACCCCACCCGGCAGGGAAGGCACCGGGGAGCTGTTTTTT.

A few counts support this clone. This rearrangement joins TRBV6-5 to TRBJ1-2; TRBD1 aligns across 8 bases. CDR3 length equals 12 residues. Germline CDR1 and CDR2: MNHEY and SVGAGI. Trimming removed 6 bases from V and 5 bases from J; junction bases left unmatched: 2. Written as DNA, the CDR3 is TGTGCCAGCAGGACAGGGGTTTATGGCTACACCTTC. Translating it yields CASRTGVYGYTF.

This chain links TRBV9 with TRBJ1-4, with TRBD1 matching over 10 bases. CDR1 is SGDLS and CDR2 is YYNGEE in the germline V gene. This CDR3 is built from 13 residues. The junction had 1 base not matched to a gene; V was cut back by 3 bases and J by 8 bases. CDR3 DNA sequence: TGTGCCAGCAGCGGGACAGGGGGAGAAAAACTGTTTTTT. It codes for CASSGTGGEKLFF.

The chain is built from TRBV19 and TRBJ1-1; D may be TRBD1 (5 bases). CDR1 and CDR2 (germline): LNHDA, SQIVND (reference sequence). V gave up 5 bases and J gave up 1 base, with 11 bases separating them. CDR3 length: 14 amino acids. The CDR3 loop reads CASSPGQQNTEAFF. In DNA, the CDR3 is TGTGCCAGTAGTCCTGGACAACAGAACACTGAAGCTTTCTTT.

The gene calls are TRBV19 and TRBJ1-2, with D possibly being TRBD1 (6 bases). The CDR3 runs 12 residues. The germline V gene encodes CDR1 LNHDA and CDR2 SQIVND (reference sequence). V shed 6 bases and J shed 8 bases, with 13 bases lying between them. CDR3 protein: CASSRTALGYTF. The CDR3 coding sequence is TGTGCCAGTAGCCGGACAGCTTTAGGCTACACCTTC.

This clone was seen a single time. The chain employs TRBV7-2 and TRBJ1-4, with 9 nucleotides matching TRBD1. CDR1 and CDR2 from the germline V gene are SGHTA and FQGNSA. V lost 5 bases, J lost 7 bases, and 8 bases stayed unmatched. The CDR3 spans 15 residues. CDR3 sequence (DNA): TGTGCCAGCAGCCCAGGGACAGGGAGGCGTGAAAAACTGTTTTTT. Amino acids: CASSPGTGRREKLFF. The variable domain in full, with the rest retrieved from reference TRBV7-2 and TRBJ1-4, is GAGVSQSPSNKVTEKGKDVELRCDPISGHTALYWYRQSLGQGLEFLIYFQGNSAPDKSGLPSDRFSAERTGGSVSTLTIQRTQQEDSAVYLCASSPGTGRREKLFFGSGTQLSVL.

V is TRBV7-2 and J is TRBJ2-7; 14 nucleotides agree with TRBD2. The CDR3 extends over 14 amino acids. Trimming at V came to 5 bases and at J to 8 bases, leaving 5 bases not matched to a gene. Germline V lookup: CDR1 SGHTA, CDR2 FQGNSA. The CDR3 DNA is TGTGCCAGCAGCCAGACTAGCGGGAGGGCCCAGCAGTACTTC. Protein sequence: CASSQTSGRAQQYF.

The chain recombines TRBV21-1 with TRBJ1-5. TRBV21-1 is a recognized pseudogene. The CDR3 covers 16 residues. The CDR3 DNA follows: TGTGCCAGCAGCAAAGGAAAGAGGGATGGCAATCAGCCCCAGCATTTT. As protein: CASSKGKRDGNQPQHF.

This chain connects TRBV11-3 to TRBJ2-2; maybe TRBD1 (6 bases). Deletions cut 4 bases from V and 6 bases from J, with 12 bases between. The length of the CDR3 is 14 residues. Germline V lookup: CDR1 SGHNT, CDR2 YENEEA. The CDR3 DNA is TGTGCCAGCAGCTCCGGACAGTTGGCCGGGGAGCTGTTTTTT. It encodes CASSSGQLAGELFF. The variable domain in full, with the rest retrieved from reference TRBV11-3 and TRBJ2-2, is EAGVVQSPRYKIIEKKQPVAFWCNPISGHNTLYWYLQNLGQGPELLIRYENEEAVDDSQLPKDRFSAERLKGVDSTLKIQPAELGDSAVYLCASSSGQLAGELFFGEGSRLTVL.

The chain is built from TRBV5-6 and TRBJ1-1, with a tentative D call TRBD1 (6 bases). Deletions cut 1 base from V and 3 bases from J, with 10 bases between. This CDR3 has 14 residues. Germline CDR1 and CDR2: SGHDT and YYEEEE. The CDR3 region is CASSLFRGDTEAFF. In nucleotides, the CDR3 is TGTGCCAGCAGCTTGTTCAGGGGCGACACTGAAGCTTTCTTT.

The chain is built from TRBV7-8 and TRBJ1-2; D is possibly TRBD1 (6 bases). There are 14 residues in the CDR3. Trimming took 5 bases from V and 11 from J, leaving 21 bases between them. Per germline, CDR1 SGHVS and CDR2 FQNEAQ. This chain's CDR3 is CASSPMSNTGLYTF. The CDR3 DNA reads TGTGCCAGCAGCCCGATGTCAAATACAGGGCTGTACACCTTC.

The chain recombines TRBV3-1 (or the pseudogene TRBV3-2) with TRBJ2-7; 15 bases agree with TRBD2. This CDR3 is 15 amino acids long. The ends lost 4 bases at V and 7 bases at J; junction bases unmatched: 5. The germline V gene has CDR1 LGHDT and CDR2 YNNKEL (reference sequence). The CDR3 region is CASSPPGLAGGEQYF. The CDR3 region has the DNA TGTGCCAGCAGCCCTCCGGGACTAGCGGGAGGTGAGCAGTACTTC.

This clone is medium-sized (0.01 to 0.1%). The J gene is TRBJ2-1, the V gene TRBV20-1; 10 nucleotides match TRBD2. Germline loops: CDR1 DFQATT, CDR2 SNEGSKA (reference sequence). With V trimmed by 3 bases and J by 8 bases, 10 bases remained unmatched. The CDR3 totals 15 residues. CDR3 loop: CSASVSGRAGDEQFF. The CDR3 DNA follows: TGCAGTGCTAGTGTGAGCGGGAGGGCCGGCGATGAGCAGTTCTTC.

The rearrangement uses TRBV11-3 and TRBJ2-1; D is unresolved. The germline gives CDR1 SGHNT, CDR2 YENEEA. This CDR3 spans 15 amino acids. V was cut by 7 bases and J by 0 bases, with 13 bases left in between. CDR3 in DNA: TGTGCCAGCACCCCGACACCGAGCTCCTACAATGAGCAGTTCTTC. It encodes CASTPTPSSYNEQFF.

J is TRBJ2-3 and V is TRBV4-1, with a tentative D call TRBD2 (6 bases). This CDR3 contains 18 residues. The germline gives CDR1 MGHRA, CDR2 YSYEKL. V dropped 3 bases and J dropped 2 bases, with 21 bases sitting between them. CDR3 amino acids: CASSQASGLTRPTDTQYF. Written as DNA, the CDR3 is TGCGCCAGCAGCCAGGCATCGGGACTCACACGACCCACAGATACGCAGTATTTT.

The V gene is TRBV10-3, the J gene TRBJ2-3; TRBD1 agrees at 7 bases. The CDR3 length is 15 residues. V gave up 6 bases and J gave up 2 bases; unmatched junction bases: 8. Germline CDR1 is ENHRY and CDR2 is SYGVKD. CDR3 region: CAISGGQEVTDTQYF. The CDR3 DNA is TGTGCCATCAGCGGCGGACAGGAGGTCACAGATACGCAGTATTTT.

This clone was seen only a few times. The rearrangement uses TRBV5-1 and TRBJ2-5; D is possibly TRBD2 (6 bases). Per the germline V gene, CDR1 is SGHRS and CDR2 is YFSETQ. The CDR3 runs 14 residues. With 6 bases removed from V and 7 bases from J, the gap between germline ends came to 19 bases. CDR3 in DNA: TGCGCCAGCACTATGGATCCGGGAGAGGCGACCCAGTACTTC. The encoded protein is CASTMDPGEATQYF.

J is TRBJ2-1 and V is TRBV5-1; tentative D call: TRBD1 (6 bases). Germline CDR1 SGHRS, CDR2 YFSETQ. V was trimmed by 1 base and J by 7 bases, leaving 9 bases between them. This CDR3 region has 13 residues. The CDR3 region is CASSLTGINEQFF. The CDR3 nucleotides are TGCGCCAGCAGCTTGACAGGGATAAATGAGCAGTTCTTC.